This T cell receptor (beta chain) is drawn from a study of T-cell reconstitution after alpha-beta-depleted transplantation in children. The V gene's germline CDR1 is SGHDN and CDR2 FVKESK. This CDR3 has 13 residues. The V segment lost 0 bases and the J segment 13 bases; nucleotides outside the gene matches: 5. TCRbeta library preparation incorporated unique molecular identifiers. Via MiXCR, TCRdb re-called the PCR reads, giving one row per CDR3 protein. Altogether hundreds of thousands of distinct CDR3 sequences are present, roughly a quarter being singletons, with the ten largest covering 2.6%. The input for sequencing was PBMCs, taken before TCRalphabeta/CD19-depleted stem cell transplant. The V call is TRBV14, the J call TRBJ2-4; TRBD1 aligns across 8 bases. The receptor was isolated from a girl aged 2-10 years with Fanconi anemia, due to receive a stem cell transplant. DNA for the CDR3: TGTGCCAGCAGCCAAGACTCCCGGGACAGGCAGTACTTC. This encodes CASSQDSRDRQYF.